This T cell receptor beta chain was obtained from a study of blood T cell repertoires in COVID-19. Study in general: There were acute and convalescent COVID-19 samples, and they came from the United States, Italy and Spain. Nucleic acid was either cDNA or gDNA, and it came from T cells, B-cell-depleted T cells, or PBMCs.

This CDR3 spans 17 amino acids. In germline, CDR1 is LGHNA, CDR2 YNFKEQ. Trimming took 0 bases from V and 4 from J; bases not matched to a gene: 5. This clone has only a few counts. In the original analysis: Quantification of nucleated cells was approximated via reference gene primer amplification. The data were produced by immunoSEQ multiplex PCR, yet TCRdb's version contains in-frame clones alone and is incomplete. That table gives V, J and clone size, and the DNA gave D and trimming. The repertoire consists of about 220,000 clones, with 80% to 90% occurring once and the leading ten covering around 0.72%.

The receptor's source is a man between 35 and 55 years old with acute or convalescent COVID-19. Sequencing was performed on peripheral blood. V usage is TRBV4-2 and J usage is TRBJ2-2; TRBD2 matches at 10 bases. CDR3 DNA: TGTGCCAGCAGCCAAGACTCAGCGGGAGGGCTCACCGGGGAGCTGTTTTTT. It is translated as CASSQDSAGGLTGELFF.